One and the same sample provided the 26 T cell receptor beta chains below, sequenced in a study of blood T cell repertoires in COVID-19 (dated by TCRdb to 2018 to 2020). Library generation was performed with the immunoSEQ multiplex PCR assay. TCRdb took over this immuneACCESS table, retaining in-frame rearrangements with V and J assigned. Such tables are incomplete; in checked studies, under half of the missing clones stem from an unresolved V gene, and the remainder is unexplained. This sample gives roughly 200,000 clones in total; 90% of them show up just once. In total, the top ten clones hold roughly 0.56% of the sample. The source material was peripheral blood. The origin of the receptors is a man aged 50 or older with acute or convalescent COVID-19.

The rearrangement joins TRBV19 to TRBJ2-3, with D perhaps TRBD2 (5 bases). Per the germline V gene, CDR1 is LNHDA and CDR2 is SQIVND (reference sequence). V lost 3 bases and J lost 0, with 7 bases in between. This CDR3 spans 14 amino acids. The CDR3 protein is CASSIGGSTDTQYF. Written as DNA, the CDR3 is TGTGCCAGTAGTATTGGCGGGAGCACAGATACGCAGTATTTT.

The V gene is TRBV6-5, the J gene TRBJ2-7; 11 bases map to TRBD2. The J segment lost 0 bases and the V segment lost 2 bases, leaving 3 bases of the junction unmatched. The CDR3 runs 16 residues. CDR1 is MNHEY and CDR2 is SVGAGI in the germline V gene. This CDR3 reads CASSYQTSGTSYEQYV. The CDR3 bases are TGTGCCAGCAGTTACCAGACTAGCGGGACCTCCTACGAGCAGTACGTC.

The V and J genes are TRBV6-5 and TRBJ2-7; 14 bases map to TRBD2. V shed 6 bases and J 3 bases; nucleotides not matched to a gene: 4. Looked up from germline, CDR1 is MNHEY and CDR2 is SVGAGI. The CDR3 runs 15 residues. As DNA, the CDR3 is TGTGCCAGCAGCCCGGGACTAGCGGGGGACTACGAGCAGTACGTC. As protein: CASSPGLAGDYEQYV.

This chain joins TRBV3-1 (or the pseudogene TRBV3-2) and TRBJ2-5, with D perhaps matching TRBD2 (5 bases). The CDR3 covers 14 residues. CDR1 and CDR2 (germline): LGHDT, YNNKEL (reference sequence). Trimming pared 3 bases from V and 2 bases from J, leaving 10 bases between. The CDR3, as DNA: TGTGCCAGCAGCCAGAGGACGGGACAAGAGACCCAGTACTTC. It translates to CASSQRTGQETQYF.

CDR3 protein: CASSRRWFEQYF. CDR3 sequence (DNA): TGTGCCAGCAGCCGGAGGTGGTTCGAGCAGTACTTC. This chain joins TRBV12-3 or TRBV12-4 and TRBJ2-7, with D possibly matching TRBD2 (5 bases). The CDR3 loop spans 12 amino acids. V dropped 6 bases and J dropped 6 bases, with 12 bases sitting between them.

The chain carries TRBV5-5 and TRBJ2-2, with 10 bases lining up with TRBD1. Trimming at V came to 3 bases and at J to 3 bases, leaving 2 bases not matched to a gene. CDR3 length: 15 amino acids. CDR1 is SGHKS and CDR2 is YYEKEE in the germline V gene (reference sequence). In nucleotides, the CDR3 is TGTGCCAGCAGCTCCGGGACAGGGGACACCGGGGAGCTGTTTTTT. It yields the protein CASSSGTGDTGELFF.

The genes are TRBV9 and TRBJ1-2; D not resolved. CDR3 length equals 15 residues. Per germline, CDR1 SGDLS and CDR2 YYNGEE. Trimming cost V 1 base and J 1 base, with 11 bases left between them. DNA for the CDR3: TGTGCCAGCAGCGTATCGGTCGTCCATAACTATGGCTACACCTTC. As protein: CASSVSVVHNYGYTF.

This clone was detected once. This chain's CDR3 is CASSSGQGEQPQHF. CDR3 in DNA: TGTGCCAGCAGCTCCGGACAGGGGGAGCAGCCCCAGCATTTT. V usage is TRBV7-9 and J usage is TRBJ1-5; 10 nucleotides align to TRBD1. Per the germline V gene, CDR1 is SEHNR and CDR2 is FQNEAQ (reference sequence). The V segment lost 4 bases and the J segment 7 bases; nucleotides outside the gene matches: 4. The CDR3 has 14 amino acids.

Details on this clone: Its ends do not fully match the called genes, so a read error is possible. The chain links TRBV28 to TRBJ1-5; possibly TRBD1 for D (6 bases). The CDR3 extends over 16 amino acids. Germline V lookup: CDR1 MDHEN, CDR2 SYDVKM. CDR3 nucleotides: TGTGCCAGCAGGTTATGGCAGGGGCCGACGGGTCAGCCCCAGCATTTT. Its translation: CASRLWQGPTGQPQHF.

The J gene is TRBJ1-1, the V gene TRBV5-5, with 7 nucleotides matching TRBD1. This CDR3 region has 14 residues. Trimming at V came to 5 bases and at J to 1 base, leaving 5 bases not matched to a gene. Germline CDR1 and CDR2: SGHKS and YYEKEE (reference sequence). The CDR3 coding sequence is TGTGCCAGCAGTCGGGGACAGTCGAACACTGAAGCTTTCTTT. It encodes CASSRGQSNTEAFF.

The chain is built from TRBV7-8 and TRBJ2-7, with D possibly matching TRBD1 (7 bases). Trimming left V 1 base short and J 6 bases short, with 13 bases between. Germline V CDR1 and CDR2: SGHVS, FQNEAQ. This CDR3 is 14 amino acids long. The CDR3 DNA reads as TGTGCCAGCAGCTTAGGGTTCCAGGGGGGCGAGCAGTACTTC. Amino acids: CASSLGFQGGEQYF.

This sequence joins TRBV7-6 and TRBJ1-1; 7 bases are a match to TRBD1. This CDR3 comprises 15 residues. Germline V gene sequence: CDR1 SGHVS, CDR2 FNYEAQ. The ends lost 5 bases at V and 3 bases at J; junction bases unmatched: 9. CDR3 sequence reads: CASSTTTGADTEAFF. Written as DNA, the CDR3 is TGTGCCAGCAGCACGACCACAGGGGCGGACACTGAAGCTTTCTTT. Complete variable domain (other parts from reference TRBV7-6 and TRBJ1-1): GAGVSQSPRYKVTKRGQDVALRCDPISGHVSLYWYRQALGQGPEFLTYFNYEAQQDKSGLPNDRFSAERPEGSISTLTIQRTEQRDSAMYRCASSTTTGADTEAFFGQGTRLTVV.

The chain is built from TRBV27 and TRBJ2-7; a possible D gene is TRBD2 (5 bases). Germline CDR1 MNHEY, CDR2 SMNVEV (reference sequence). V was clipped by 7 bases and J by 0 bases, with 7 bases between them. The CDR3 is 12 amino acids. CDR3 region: CASMGSSYEQYF. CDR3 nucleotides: TGTGCCAGCATGGGGAGCTCCTACGAGCAGTACTTC.

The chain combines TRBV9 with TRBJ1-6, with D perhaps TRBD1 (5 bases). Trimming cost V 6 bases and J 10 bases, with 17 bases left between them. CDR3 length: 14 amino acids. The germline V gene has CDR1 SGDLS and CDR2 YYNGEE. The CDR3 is CASTKEGEGSPLHF. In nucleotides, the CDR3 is TGTGCCAGCACCAAAGAAGGGGAAGGATCACCCCTCCACTTT.

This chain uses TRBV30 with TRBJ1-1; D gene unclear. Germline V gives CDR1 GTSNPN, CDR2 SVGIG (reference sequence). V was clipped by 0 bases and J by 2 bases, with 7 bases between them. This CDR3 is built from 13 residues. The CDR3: CAWSVGSNTEAFF. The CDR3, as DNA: TGTGCCTGGAGTGTCGGTTCCAACACTGAAGCTTTCTTT.

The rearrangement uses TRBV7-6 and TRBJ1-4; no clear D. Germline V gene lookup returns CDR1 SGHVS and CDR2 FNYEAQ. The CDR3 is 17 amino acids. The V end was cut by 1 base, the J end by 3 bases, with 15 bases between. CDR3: CASSLVAGRLANEKLFF. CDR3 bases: TGTGCCAGCAGCTTAGTTGCAGGCAGGTTGGCTAATGAAAAACTGTTTTTT.

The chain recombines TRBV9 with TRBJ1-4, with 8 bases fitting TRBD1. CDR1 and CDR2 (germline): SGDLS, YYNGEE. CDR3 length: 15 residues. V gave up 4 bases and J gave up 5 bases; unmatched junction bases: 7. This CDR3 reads CASSPSDRENEKLFF. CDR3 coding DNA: TGTGCCAGCAGCCCGTCGGACAGGGAAAATGAAAAACTGTTTTTT. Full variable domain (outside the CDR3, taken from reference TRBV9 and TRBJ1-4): DSGVTQTPKHLITATGQRVTLRCSPRSGDLSVYWYQQSLDQGLQFLIQYYNGEERAKGNILERFSAQQFPDLHSELNLSSLELGDSALYFCASSPSDRENEKLFFGSGTQLSVL.

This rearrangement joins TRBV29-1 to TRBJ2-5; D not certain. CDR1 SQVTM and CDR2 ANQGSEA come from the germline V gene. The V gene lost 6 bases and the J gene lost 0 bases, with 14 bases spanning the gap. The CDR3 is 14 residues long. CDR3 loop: CSVPLTENQETQYF. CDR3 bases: TGCAGCGTCCCGCTGACTGAGAACCAAGAGACCCAGTACTTC.

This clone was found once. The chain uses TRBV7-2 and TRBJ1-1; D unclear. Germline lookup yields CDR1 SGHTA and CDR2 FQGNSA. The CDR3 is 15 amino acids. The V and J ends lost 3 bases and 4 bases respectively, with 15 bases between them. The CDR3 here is CASSFAGEGGTEAFF. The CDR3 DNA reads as TGTGCCAGCAGCTTCGCCGGGGAAGGCGGCACTGAAGCTTTCTTT.

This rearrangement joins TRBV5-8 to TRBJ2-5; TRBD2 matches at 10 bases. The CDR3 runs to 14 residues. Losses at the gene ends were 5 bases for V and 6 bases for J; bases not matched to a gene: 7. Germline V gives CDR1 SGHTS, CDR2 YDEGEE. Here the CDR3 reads CASSLAGGIKTQYF. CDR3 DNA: TGTGCCAGCAGTTTAGCGGGAGGAATAAAGACCCAGTACTTC.

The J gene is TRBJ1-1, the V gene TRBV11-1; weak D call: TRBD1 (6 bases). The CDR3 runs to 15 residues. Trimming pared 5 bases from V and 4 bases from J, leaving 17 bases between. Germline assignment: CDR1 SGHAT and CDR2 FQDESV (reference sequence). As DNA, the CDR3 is TGTGCCAGCAGCCCTAACACAGGGAGCGGCACTGAAGCTTTCTTT. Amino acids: CASSPNTGSGTEAFF.

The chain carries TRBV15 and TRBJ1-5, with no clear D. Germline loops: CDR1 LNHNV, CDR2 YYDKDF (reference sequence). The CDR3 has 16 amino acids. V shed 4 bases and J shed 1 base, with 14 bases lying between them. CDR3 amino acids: CATSTQRVVSNQPQHF. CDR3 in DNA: TGTGCCACCAGCACACAACGGGTAGTGAGCAATCAGCCCCAGCATTTT. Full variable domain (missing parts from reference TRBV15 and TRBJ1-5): DAMVIQNPRYQVTQFGKPVTLSCSQTLNHNVMYWYQQKSSQAPKLLFHYYDKDFNNEADTPDNFQSRRPNTSFCFLDIRSPGLGDTAMYLCATSTQRVVSNQPQHFGDGTRLSIL.

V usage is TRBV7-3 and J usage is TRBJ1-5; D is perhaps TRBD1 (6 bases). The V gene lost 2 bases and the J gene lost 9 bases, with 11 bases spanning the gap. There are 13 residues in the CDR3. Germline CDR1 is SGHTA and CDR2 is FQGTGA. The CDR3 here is CASSLSGEGPQHF. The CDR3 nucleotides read TGTGCCAGCAGCTTATCAGGGGAAGGGCCCCAGCATTTT.

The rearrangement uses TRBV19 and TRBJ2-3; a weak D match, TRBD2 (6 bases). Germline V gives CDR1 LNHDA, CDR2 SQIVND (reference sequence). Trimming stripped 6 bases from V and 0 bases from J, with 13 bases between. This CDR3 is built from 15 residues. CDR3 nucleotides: TGTGCCAGTAGGTCCGACGGGGGAAGCACAGATACGCAGTATTTT. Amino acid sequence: CASRSDGGSTDTQYF.

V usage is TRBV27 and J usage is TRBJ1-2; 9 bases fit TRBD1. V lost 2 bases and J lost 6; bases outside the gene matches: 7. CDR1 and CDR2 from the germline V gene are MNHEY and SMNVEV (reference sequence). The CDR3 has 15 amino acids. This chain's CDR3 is CASSLEGDRDHGYTF. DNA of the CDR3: TGTGCCAGCAGTTTAGAGGGGGACAGGGATCATGGCTACACCTTC.

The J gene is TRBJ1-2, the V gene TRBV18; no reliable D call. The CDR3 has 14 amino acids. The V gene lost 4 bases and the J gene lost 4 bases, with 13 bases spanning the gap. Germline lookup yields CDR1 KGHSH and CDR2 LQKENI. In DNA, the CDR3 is TGTGCCAGCTCACAGGAGACCCCATCCTATGGCTACACCTTC. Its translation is CASSQETPSYGYTF.